This is a list of T cell receptor beta chains from one sample in a study of cytomegalovirus exposure and HLA in healthy donors. Here immunoSEQ multiplex PCR was the method, and the copy in TCRdb shows in-frame clones only, minus some. The data contain about 210,000 clones, over 80% of them singletons. The specimen sequenced was PBMCs. These TCRs come from a woman between 45 and 65 years old in good health and CMV-seropositive. Both conserved end residues are part of each CDR3. The order of the fields is clone size, J gene, V gene, D gene, CDR3 DNA, CDR3 protein. A D gene is named only where the DNA matches it firmly. Part of the rows lack a size; the others show once, few, many or a class for expanded clones.

once | TRBJ2-1 | TRBV11-2 | TRBD2 | TGTGCCAGCAGCTTCCATTATTCCCCATTGGCGGGGGACAATGAGCAGTTCTTC | CASSFHYSPLAGDNEQFF
- | TRBJ2-7 | TRBV4-1 | TRBD2 | TGCGCCAGCAGCCAGACGGGACTAGCAGACGAGCAGTACTTC | CASSQTGLADEQYF
few | TRBJ1-1 | TRBV4-1 | TRBD1 | TGCGCCAGCAGCCAAGGACCGGGACAGAGGAACACTGAAGCTTTCTTT | CASSQGPGQRNTEAFF
- | TRBJ2-3 | TRBV28 | TRBD1 | TGTGCCAGCAGTTCCCCGGGACAGGGCCCAGATACGCAGTATTTT | CASSSPGQGPDTQYF
- | TRBJ2-3 | TRBV2 | - | TGTGCCAGCAGTGTGGAGGGGCCGGGAGATACGCAGTATTTT | CASSVEGPGDTQYF
- | TRBJ1-3 | TRBV5-1 | - | TGCGCCAGCAGCTTGACGGGGGACGGAAACACCATATATTTT | CASSLTGDGNTIYF
- | TRBJ1-1 | TRBV11-2 | - | TGTGCCAGCAGCTTAGATACCGGGTCCACTGAAGCTTTCTTT | CASSLDTGSTEAFF
- | TRBJ1-6 | TRBV28 | - | TGTGCCAGCAGTCCCAACTCCTATAATTCACCCCTCCACTTT | CASSPNSYNSPLHF
- | TRBJ1-2 | TRBV30 | - | TGTGCCTGGAGTGTAACCAGGGAGGGTGGCTACACCTTC | CAWSVTREGGYTF
- | TRBJ1-1 | TRBV19 | TRBD1 | TGTGGGGGACAGGGACCGAGCACTGAAGCTTTCTTT | CGGQGPSTEAFF
- | TRBJ2-2 | TRBV28 | - | TGTGCCAGCAGTTTGCCAGGGGTCCATCCGTACACCGGGGAGCTGTTTTTT | CASSLPGVHPYTGELFF
- | TRBJ2-7 | TRBV2 | TRBD1 | TGTGCCAGCAGTGAACTCGGACAGGACCTCTACGAGCAGTACTTC | CASSELGQDLYEQYF
once | TRBJ2-2 | TRBV7-3 | - | TGTGCCAGCAGCTTAGGGCCCGGGGAGCTGTTTTTT | CASSLGPGELFF
- | TRBJ2-7 | TRBV5-6 | TRBD1 | TGTGCCAGCAGCCGGGACAGGGGCTACGAGCAGTACTTC | CASSRDRGYEQYF
- | TRBJ2-6 | TRBV19 | - | TGTGCCAGTAGTATCCGCAGGGCCTCTGGGGCCAACGTCCTGACTTTC | CASSIRRASGANVLTF
- | TRBJ1-1 | TRBV7-3 | TRBD1 | TGTGCCAGCAGCTCCTACAGGGGTGAGAAACGTTCGACTGAAGCTTTCTTT | CASSSYRGEKRSTEAFF
few | TRBJ2-5 | TRBV7-2 | - | TGTGCCAGCAGCTTATGGGTTAGCAGCGAGACCCAGTACTTC | CASSLWVSSETQYF
- | TRBJ2-1 | TRBV19 | TRBD1 | TGTGCCAGTAGTACTCGACAGGGTCCAACTGAGCAGTTCTTC | CASSTRQGPTEQFF
- | TRBJ2-7 | TRBV25-1 | TRBD1 | TGTGCCAGCAGTGAAGTCAGGGGGCAGCCATACGAGCAGTACTTC | CASSEVRGQPYEQYF
- | TRBJ2-3 | TRBV5-1 | - | TGCGCCAGCAGCTTGTCAGTTCCGTCCACAGATACGCAGTATTTT | CASSLSVPSTDTQYF
few | TRBJ1-6 | TRBV7-7 | - | TGTGCCAGCAGCCTCATAAGGGAGAATTCACCCCTCCACTTT | CASSLIRENSPLHF
- | TRBJ1-5 | TRBV5-6 | - | TGTGCCAGCAGCAAAAGAATCGGGGGAGATAGCAATCAGCCCCAGCATTTT | CASSKRIGGDSNQPQHF
- | TRBJ1-5 | TRBV12-5 | - | TGTGCTAGTGGTCTTGGGGGGTCGAATCAGCCCCAGCATTTT | CASGLGGSNQPQHF
- | TRBJ1-1 | TRBV18 | - | TGTGCCAGCTCACGGGCGGGGGTCGCGTCGAACACTGAAGCTTTCTTT | CASSRAGVASNTEAFF
- | TRBJ1-5 | TRBV19 | - | TGTGCCAGTAGTAATTTCGGGGGAAAGGGCAATCAGCCCCAGCATTTT | CASSNFGGKGNQPQHF
few | TRBJ1-4 | TRBV4-1 | TRBD1 | TGCGCCAGCAGCCATGGTCCGGGACAGGGGGCTCGATCGGGTAATGAAAAACTGTTTTTT | CASSHGPGQGARSGNEKLFF
- | TRBJ1-6 | TRBV30 | - | TGTGCCTGGAGCCGAGCCGCCTATAATTCACCCCTCCACTTT | CAWSRAAYNSPLHF
- | TRBJ2-2 | TRBV28 | - | TGTGCCAGCAGTCCGTTGGACACGAACACCGGGGAGCTGTTTTTT | CASSPLDTNTGELFF
- | TRBJ2-7 | TRBV7-2 | - | TGTGCCAGCAGCTCCGCGGGCGGTACAACCTACGAGCAGTACTTC | CASSSAGGTTYEQYF
once | TRBJ2-7 | TRBV28 | TRBD1 | TGTGCCAGCAGTCACACGGACAGGGACTACGAGCAGTACTTC | CASSHTDRDYEQYF
- | TRBJ1-2 | TRBV5-5 | TRBD1 | TGTGCCAGCAGCGGGTCCCCGACAGGGAACTATGGCTACACCTTC | CASSGSPTGNYGYTF
- | TRBJ1-5 | TRBV7-2 | TRBD1 | TGTGCCAGCAGCCAGACAGGGACCAATCAGCCCCAGCATTTT | CASSQTGTNQPQHF
once | TRBJ1-2 | TRBV30 | TRBD1 | TGTGCCTGGTATCCCGGGACAGGGGGCGCCTATGGCTACACCTTC | CAWYPGTGGAYGYTF
- | TRBJ1-1 | TRBV5-1 | - | TGCGCCAGTGGACAGACGAACACTGAAGCTTTCTTT | CASGQTNTEAFF
- | TRBJ2-3 | TRBV27 | - | TGTGCCAGCATGGGGGGAGGCACAGATACGCAGTATTTT | CASMGGGTDTQYF
few | TRBJ1-6 | TRBV4-3 | - | TGCGCCAGCAGCCAGGACGAGGGTCGGGATTCACCCCTCCACTTT | CASSQDEGRDSPLHF
- | TRBJ2-5 | TRBV6-6 | TRBD1 | TGTGCCAGCAGTTTCGGCAGGGGGCTCCGGGAGACCCAGTACTTC | CASSFGRGLRETQYF
- | TRBJ2-1 | TRBV20-1 | - | TGCAGTGTGTGGCAACGCGAGCAGTTCTTC | CSVWQREQFF
few | TRBJ1-1 | TRBV6-5 | TRBD1 | TGTGCCAGCAGTTACCGACAGGGGTTAATCATCTTT | CASSYRQGLIIF
- | TRBJ2-2 | TRBV9 | - | TGTGCCAGCAGCGTCCGAGACACCGGGGAGCTGTTTTTT | CASSVRDTGELFF
- | TRBJ2-7 | TRBV28 | - | TGTGCCAGCAGTTTGCCCCCGGGTCGTATGCACGAGCAGTACTTC | CASSLPPGRMHEQYF
- | TRBJ1-2 | TRBV6-5 | - | TGTGCCAGCAGTGAATTGAGGGGGAGCTATGGCTACACCTTC | CASSELRGSYGYTF
- | TRBJ1-5 | TRBV28 | - | TGTGCCAGCAGCCAATTTGCGGGGAGCAATCAGCCCCAGCATTTT | CASSQFAGSNQPQHF
- | TRBJ2-7 | TRBV29-1 | TRBD2 | TGCAGCGTTGAAGATCCTAGCGGGTACGAGCAGTACTTC | CSVEDPSGYEQYF
- | TRBJ2-7 | TRBV18 | - | TGTGCCAGCTCACCATTGCGCGGGGACTACGAGCAGTACTTC | CASSPLRGDYEQYF
- | TRBJ2-7 | TRBV7-9 | - | TGTGCCAGCAGCTTACAGGGCGGTACCTACGAGCAGTACTTC | CASSLQGGTYEQYF
- | TRBJ1-1 | TRBV6-5 | TRBD1 | TGTGCCAGCAGTCCTACAGGGGGCACTGAAGCTTTCTTT | CASSPTGGTEAFF